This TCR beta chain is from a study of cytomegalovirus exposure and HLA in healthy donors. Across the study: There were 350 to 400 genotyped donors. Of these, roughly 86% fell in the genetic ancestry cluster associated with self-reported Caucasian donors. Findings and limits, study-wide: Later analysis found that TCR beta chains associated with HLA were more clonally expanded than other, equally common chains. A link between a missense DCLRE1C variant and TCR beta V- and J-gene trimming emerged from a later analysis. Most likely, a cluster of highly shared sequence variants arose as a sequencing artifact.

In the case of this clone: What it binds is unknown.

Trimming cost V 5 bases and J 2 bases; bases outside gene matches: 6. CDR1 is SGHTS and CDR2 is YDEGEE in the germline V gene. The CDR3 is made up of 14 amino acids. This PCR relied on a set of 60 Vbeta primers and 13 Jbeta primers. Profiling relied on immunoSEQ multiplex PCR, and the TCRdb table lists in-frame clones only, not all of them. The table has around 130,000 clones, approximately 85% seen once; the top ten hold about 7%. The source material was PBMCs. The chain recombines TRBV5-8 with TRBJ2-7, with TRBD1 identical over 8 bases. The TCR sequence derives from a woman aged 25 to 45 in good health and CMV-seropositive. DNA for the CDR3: TGTGCCAGCAGACCGGACAGGGCTGCCTACGAGCAGTACTTC. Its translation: CASRPDRAAYEQYF.